This T cell receptor beta chain was captured in a study of blood T cell repertoires in COVID-19. This CDR3 has 15 residues. Unmatched junction bases numbered 8, after V lost 2 bases and J lost 5 bases. Germline CDR1 and CDR2: LGHNA and YNFKEQ. Libraries were prepared by immunoSEQ multiplex PCR; TCRdb keeps only in-frame clonotypes and omits some of them. Here the sample spans approximately 80,000 clones, under 80% being singletons. The source of this sequence is a human donor in a cohort sampled during active COVID-19. Sequenced: peripheral blood. The chain carries TRBV4-2 and TRBJ1-2; 7 bases align to TRBD1. The CDR3 bases are TGTGCCAGCAGCCAACAACCGGGACAGAGTTATGGCTACACCTTC. This codes for CASSQQPGQSYGYTF.